These T cell receptor beta chains were read from a single sample in a study of cytomegalovirus exposure and HLA in healthy donors. TCRdb keeps only in-frame clones here, not all; method: immunoSEQ multiplex PCR. The sample includes approximately 220,000 clones, around nine tenths of them seen just once. The sample consisted of PBMCs. The receptor source for this set is a woman between 18 and 29 years old in good health and CMV-seronegative. Each CDR3 is given without its conserved first and last residue. The order of the fields is V gene, J gene, D gene, CDR3 protein. D genes are given only for firm matches.

V: TRBV7-9; J: TRBJ2-3; D: TRBD2; CDR3: ASSLAVQGRADTQY
V: TRBV5-1; J: TRBJ2-7; D: .; CDR3: ASSPQVGGYYEQY
V: TRBV7-8; J: TRBJ2-1; D: TRBD2; CDR3: ASSLSGRKDNEQF
V: TRBV6-6; J: TRBJ2-5; D: .; CDR3: ASSPPLTDQETQY
V: TRBV5-6; J: TRBJ1-3; D: .; CDR3: ASSLVSQYSGNTIY
V: TRBV6-5; J: TRBJ2-5; D: .; CDR3: ASRRAGETQY
V: TRBV7-2; J: TRBJ1-5; D: .; CDR3: ASSSTANQPQH
V: TRBV6-1; J: TRBJ2-7; D: .; CDR3: AAGELQY
V: TRBV6-1; J: TRBJ1-5; D: .; CDR3: ASSWSGYIPQH
V: TRBV6-1; J: TRBJ1-2; D: .; CDR3: ASSDGWTVHGYT
V: TRBV6-6; J: TRBJ1-5; D: TRBD1; CDR3: ASSAGTGSNQPQH
V: TRBV7-8; J: TRBJ1-2; D: .; CDR3: ASSTQSGQGYT
V: TRBV5-1; J: TRBJ2-7; D: .; CDR3: ASQDGRGTYEQY
V: TRBV30; J: TRBJ2-1; D: TRBD2; CDR3: ACTLGRGTYNEQF
V: TRBV28; J: TRBJ2-5; D: TRBD2; CDR3: ASSFRLAGVETQY
V: TRBV7-9; J: TRBJ2-1; D: TRBD2; CDR3: ASSSLAGGDNEQF
V: TRBV6-1; J: TRBJ2-2; D: TRBD2; CDR3: ASSEVGTSGSKLF
V: TRBV6-5; J: TRBJ1-2; D: .; CDR3: ASSPRGGRSYGYT
V: TRBV30; J: TRBJ1-1; D: .; CDR3: AWTTPGSEAF
V: TRBV5-6; J: TRBJ2-4; D: .; CDR3: ASSLVSRGAQY
V: TRBV4-1; J: TRBJ1-1; D: .; CDR3: ASSQEQGWLNTEAF
V: TRBV19; J: TRBJ2-7; D: TRBD2; CDR3: ASTSGGRQY
V: TRBV10-3; J: TRBJ2-1; D: TRBD1; CDR3: AISDSGTARSSYNEQF
V: TRBV9; J: TRBJ1-2; D: TRBD1; CDR3: ASSDPTIGTANYGYT
V: TRBV30; J: TRBJ2-7; D: TRBD1; CDR3: AWSRIGQGYYEQY
V: TRBV2; J: TRBJ2-3; D: TRBD2; CDR3: ATQTSGRGDTQY
V: TRBV5-1; J: TRBJ2-1; D: TRBD2; CDR3: ASSSGTSGAVNEQF
V: TRBV7-6; J: TRBJ2-7; D: TRBD1; CDR3: ASSSPGQGLPEQY
V: TRBV5-4; J: TRBJ1-1; D: .; CDR3: ASSETPNTEAF
V: TRBV10-3; J: TRBJ1-5; D: TRBD1; CDR3: AISGTDTNQPQH
V: TRBV27; J: TRBJ2-7; D: .; CDR3: ASSPDSSYEQY
V: TRBV15; J: TRBJ2-5; D: .; CDR3: ATSRAGLAGQETQY
V: TRBV2; J: TRBJ2-1; D: .; CDR3: ASSEQGGRDNEQF
V: TRBV6-1; J: TRBJ2-1; D: .; CDR3: ASSGWAPNEQF
V: TRBV7-9; J: TRBJ2-7; D: TRBD2; CDR3: ASSLGVGLAGQRQY
V: TRBV27; J: TRBJ2-1; D: .; CDR3: ASSLGHPSVDEQF
V: TRBV5-1; J: TRBJ2-1; D: TRBD2; CDR3: ASSLASGVDDEQF
V: TRBV13; J: TRBJ2-1; D: TRBD2; CDR3: ASSRGGEFEQF
V: TRBV29-1; J: TRBJ1-5; D: .; CDR3: SAKGLGNQPQH
V: TRBV9; J: TRBJ2-2; D: .; CDR3: ASSVGSSGELF
V: TRBV5-1; J: TRBJ2-7; D: TRBD2; CDR3: ASNKGTSAAYEQY
V: TRBV30; J: TRBJ2-7; D: TRBD1; CDR3: AILRDRGGEQY
V: TRBV7-9; J: TRBJ1-5; D: .; CDR3: ASSSTGMLGRNQPQH